Listed here is a single T cell receptor (delta chain). This likely came from a read error, as a far larger clone is one base away. This record comes from a study of γδ T cells in repeated Plasmodium falciparum infection. TCRdb reprocessed the multiplex PCR reads using CATT. The table lists 45,000 to 50,000 delta-chain clones, roughly 1.5% of them singletons. The sequence was obtained from a pool of human donors (malaria-infected and uninfected, not separated). The source material was gamma-delta T cells from blood.

The DNA for the CDR3 is TGTGCCTTTAGACGTTTCCCCCACAACGATAAGCTCATCTTT. Translated, it gives CAFRRFPHNDKLIF. The V gene is listed as TRDV3; no J gene was called. Looked up from germline, CDR1 is TVYSNPD and CDR2 is GDNSRS (reference sequence). This CDR3 has 14 amino acids.